Reported below is one T cell receptor beta chain. Antigen: not known. The data stem from a study of T cell responses to AZD1222 COVID-19 vaccine. Study-wide findings and caveats: Nearly half of spike-specific TCRs reportedly target variant regions that are unmutated in the B.1.351 and B.1.1.7 variants. Only six or seven AZD1222 recipients were seropositive at baseline. The peak T cell response came first, and repertoires were sampled only after it. Breadth and depth of Spike-specific TCRs rose after two AZD1222 doses.

Generated by immunoSEQ multiplex PCR, the TCRdb table keeps only in-frame clones and is missing some. The data hold about 120,000 clones, with around 86% observed a single time. This specimen was peripheral blood, taken on day 0 of AZD1222 vaccination. The TCR was taken from an adult in good health.

In DNA, the CDR3 is TGTGCCATCAGTGGTGCGGGGGGGCCCTACAATGAGCAGTTCTTC. The encoded protein is CAISGAGGPYNEQFF. The J gene is TRBJ2-1, the V gene TRBV10-3; the match to TRBD2 covers 9 bases. Germline values: CDR1 ENHRY, CDR2 SYGVKD. With V trimmed by 4 bases and J by 2 bases, 3 bases remained unmatched. This CDR3 spans 15 amino acids.